This T cell receptor beta chain originates from a study of blood T cell repertoires in COVID-19. Study-level information: T cells, B-cell-depleted T cells, or PBMCs provided the cDNA or gDNA that served as material.

Method: immunoSEQ multiplex PCR; TCRdb's copy keeps in-frame clones and lacks some. The data contain about 59,000 clones, around 92% of them seen just once; the ten biggest clones take up about 9.1%. From germline, CDR1 is KGHSY and CDR2 FQNENV. This CDR3 spans 16 amino acids. The V segment lost 0 bases and the J segment 5 bases; nucleotides outside the gene matches: 8. This TCR was recovered from a human donor in a cohort sampled during active COVID-19. The sample was peripheral blood. J is TRBJ2-5 and V is TRBV16; 8 positions agree with TRBD1. DNA of the CDR3: TGTGCCAGCAGCCAATCATCTCCAGGGGGCTGGGAGACCCAGTACTTC. Translating gives CASSQSSPGGWETQYF.